Listed below are T cell receptor beta chains from one sample, sequenced in a study of a mutant IDH1 vaccine in newly diagnosed glioma. Profiled with immunoSEQ multiplex PCR; TCRdb holds only in-frame clones, not every one. The table lists 60,000 to 75,000 clones, about four fifths of them singletons. These receptors' antigens are unknown. The input for sequencing was PBMCs, taken from a glioma patient whose treatment included an IDH1 peptide vaccine. The receptors here all came from a man aged 25 to 40 with glioma. The CDR3 runs from the conserved cysteine through the conserved F or W. Each record gives: V gene, CDR3 protein.

v_call: TRBV5-6; cdr3_aa: CASSLAGTGAYRTIYF
v_call: TRBV11-2; cdr3_aa: CASSQVQGTYEQYF
v_call: TRBV5-1; cdr3_aa: CASSSLQGNGYTF
v_call: TRBV9; cdr3_aa: CASSVGVTGTHEQYF
v_call: TRBV5-1; cdr3_aa: CASSFILDTITDTQYF
v_call: TRBV29-1; cdr3_aa: CSAQTDGASYEQYF
v_call: TRBV2; cdr3_aa: CASSEESPLHF
v_call: TRBV10-2; cdr3_aa: CASSVSGPRGEKLFF
v_call: TRBV28; cdr3_aa: CASSLFTGNTEAFF
v_call: TRBV2; cdr3_aa: CASSESMGGLNQPQHF
v_call: TRBV5-1; cdr3_aa: CASSLARGMGEQYF
v_call: TRBV5-4; cdr3_aa: CASSLDGVGHEQYF
v_call: TRBV7-2; cdr3_aa: CASSRDREGEQYF
v_call: TRBV11-2; cdr3_aa: CASSLEQYGYTF
v_call: TRBV7-9; cdr3_aa: CASSLREGTEAFF
v_call: TRBV28; cdr3_aa: CASSSPHHRGGETQYF
v_call: TRBV5-4; cdr3_aa: CASSFGSEGAQHF
v_call: TRBV13; cdr3_aa: CASSSRLSSGGLHTDTQYF
v_call: TRBV28; cdr3_aa: CASRYLGELFF
v_call: TRBV11-2; cdr3_aa: CASSMTLKAFF
v_call: TRBV5-6; cdr3_aa: CASSLVGSNEQFF
v_call: TRBV2; cdr3_aa: CASSSDTSAGELFF
v_call: TRBV5-8; cdr3_aa: CASRRDRAEKLFF
v_call: TRBV4-1; cdr3_aa: CASSHPGRSYEQYF
v_call: TRBV21-1; cdr3_aa: CARRGYEQYF
v_call: TRBV5-1; cdr3_aa: CASSLGLAGVHEQFF
v_call: TRBV6-5; cdr3_aa: CATGEGNEQFF
v_call: TRBV5-4; cdr3_aa: CASSPVRGNYGYTF
v_call: TRBV4-2; cdr3_aa: CASSLTVGRSTEAFF
v_call: TRBV5-6; cdr3_aa: CASSLVTVSTDTQYF
v_call: TRBV13; cdr3_aa: CASGRGRETEAFF
v_call: TRBV4-2; cdr3_aa: CASSQGGSKTNEKLFF
v_call: TRBV10-3; cdr3_aa: CAIAGAHTEQYF
v_call: TRBV18; cdr3_aa: CASSPIIGQGAGNTEAFF
v_call: TRBV30; cdr3_aa: CAANAGFREQYF
v_call: TRBV2; cdr3_aa: CASSEARTGVTYEQYF
v_call: TRBV30; cdr3_aa: CAWSQSLQGAYGYTF
v_call: TRBV6-9; cdr3_aa: CASNPSTDTQYF
v_call: TRBV5-4; cdr3_aa: CASSFGANSPLHF
v_call: TRBV6-5; cdr3_aa: CASSFSGGAGANVLTF
v_call: TRBV7-9; cdr3_aa: CASSPGTDYEQYF
v_call: TRBV9; cdr3_aa: CASSSQLASGEQYF
v_call: TRBV7-2; cdr3_aa: CASSHRDREETQYF
v_call: TRBV9; cdr3_aa: CASSVGDRTNTEAFF
v_call: TRBV5-6; cdr3_aa: CASSPGIRETQYF
v_call: TRBV15; cdr3_aa: CATSRITTGSKLFF
v_call: TRBV4-1; cdr3_aa: CASSQDPGAGNTIYF
v_call: TRBV7-2; cdr3_aa: CASSLSWGDQETQYF
v_call: TRBV6-5; cdr3_aa: CASSLVSAGSYEQYF
v_call: TRBV9; cdr3_aa: CASSVDPGTNTEAFF
v_call: TRBV29-1; cdr3_aa: CSVAHRRNYEQYF
v_call: TRBV6-5; cdr3_aa: CASSKLGRLYF
v_call: TRBV11-2; cdr3_aa: CASSSLTSGPYEQYF